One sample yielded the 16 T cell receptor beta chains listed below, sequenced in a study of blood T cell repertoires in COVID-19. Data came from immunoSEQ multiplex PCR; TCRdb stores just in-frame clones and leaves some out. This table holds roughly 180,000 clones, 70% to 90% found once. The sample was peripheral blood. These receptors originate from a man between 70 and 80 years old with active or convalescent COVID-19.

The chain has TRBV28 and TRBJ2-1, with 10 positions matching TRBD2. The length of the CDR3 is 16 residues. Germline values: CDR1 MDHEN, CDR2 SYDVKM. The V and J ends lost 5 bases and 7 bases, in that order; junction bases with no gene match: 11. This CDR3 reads CASSTLLAGRGNEQFF. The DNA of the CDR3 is TGTGCCAGCAGTACCTTACTAGCGGGGAGAGGGAATGAGCAGTTCTTC.

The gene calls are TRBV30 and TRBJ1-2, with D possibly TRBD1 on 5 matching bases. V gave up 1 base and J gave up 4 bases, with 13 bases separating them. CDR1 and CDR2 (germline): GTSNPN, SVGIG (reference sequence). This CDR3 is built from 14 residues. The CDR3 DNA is TGTGCCTGGAGTGGGTGGGGGAGGACCTATGGCTACACCTTC. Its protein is CAWSGWGRTYGYTF.

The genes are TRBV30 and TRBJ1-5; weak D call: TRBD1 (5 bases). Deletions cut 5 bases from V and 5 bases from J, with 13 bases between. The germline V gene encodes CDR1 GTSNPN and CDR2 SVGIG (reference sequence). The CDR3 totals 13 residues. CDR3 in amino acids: CAWDGQSDQPQHF. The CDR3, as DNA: TGTGCCTGGGACGGACAAAGCGATCAGCCCCAGCATTTT.

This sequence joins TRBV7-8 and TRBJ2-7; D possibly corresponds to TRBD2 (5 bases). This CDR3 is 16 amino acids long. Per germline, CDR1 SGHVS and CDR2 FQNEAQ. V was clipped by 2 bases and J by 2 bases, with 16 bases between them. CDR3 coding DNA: TGTGCCAGCAGCTTACAGAGGGTCTCACCCCCCTACGAGCAGTACTTC. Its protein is CASSLQRVSPPYEQYF.

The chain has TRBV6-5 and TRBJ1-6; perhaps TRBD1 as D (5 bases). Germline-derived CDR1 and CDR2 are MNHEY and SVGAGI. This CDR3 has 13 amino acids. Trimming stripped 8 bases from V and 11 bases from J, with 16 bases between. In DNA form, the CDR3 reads TGTGCCAGCTGTAGGGACTCCTCGGCACCCCTCCACTTT. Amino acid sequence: CASCRDSSAPLHF.

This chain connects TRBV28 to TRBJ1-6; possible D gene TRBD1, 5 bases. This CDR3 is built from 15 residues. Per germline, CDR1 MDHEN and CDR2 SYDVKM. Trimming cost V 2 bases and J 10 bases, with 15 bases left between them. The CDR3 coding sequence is TGTGCCAGCAGTTTAGGAGGGGCTCGCCGGTCACCCCTCCACTTT. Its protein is CASSLGGARRSPLHF.

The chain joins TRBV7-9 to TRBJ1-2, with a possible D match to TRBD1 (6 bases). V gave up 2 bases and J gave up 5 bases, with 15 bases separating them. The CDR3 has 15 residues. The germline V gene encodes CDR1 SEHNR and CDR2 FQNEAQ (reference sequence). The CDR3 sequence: CASSLSGAKWYGYTF. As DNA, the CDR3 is TGTGCCAGCAGCTTATCAGGGGCAAAATGGTATGGCTACACCTTC.

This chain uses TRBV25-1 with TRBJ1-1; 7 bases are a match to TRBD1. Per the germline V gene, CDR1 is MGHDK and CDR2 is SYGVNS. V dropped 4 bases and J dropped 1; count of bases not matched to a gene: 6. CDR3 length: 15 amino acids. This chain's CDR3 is CASSGGDRTNTEAFF. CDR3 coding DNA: TGTGCCAGCAGTGGGGGGGACAGAACGAACACTGAAGCTTTCTTT.

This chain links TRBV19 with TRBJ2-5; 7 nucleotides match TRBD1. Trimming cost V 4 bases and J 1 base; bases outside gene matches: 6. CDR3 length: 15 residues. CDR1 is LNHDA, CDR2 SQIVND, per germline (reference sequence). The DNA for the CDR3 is TGTGCCAGTAGTACACGGACAGGACTCCAAGAGACCCAGTACTTC. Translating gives CASSTRTGLQETQYF.

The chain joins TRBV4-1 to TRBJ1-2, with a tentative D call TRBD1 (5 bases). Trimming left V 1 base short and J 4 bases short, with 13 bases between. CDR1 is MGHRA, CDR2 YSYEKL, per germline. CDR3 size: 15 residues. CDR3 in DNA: TGCGCCAGCAGCCAAGCGTGGGGCACCGCCTATGGCTACACCTTC. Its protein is CASSQAWGTAYGYTF.

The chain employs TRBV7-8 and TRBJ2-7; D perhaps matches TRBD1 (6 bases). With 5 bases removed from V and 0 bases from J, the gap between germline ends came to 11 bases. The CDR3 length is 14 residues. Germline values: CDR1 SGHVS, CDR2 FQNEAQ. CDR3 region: CASSRRDNSYEQYF. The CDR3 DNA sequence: TGTGCCAGCAGCCGCCGGGACAACTCCTACGAGCAGTACTTC.

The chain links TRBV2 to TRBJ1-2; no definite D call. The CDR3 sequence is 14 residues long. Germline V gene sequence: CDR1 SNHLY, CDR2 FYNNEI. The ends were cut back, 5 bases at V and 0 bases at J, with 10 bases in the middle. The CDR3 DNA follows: TGTGCCAGCAGTAGAGCTAGAACTAACTATGGCTACACCTTC. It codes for CASSRARTNYGYTF.

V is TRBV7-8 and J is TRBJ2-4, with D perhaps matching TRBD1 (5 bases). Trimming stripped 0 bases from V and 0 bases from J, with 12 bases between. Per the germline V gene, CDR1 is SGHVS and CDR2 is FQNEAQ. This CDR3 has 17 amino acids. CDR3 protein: CASSLASRTLAKNIQYF. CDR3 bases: TGTGCCAGCAGCTTAGCGAGTAGGACATTAGCCAAAAACATTCAGTACTTC.

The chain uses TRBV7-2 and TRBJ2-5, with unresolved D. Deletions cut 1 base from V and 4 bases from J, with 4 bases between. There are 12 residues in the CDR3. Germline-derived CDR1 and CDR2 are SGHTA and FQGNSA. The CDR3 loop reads CASSLDRETQYF. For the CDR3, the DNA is TGTGCCAGCAGCTTAGATCGAGAGACCCAGTACTTC. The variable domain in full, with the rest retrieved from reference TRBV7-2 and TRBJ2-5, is GAGVSQSPSNKVTEKGKDVELRCDPISGHTALYWYRQSLGQGLEFLIYFQGNSAPDKSGLPSDRFSAERTGGSVSTLTIQRTQQEDSAVYLCASSLDRETQYFGPGTRLLVL.

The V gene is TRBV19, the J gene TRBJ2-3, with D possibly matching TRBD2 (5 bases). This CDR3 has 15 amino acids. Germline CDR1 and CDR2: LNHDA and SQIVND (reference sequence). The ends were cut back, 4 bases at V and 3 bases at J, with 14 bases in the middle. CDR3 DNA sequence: TGTGCCAGTAGTAGTGGACCCCGGAGGACAGATACGCAGTATTTT. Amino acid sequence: CASSSGPRRTDTQYF.

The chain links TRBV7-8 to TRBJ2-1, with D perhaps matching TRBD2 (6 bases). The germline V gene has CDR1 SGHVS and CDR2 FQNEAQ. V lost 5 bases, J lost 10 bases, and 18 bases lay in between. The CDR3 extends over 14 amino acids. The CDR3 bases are TGTGCCAGCAGCCAGCGTTACGGGGGTAGGGAGCAGTTCTTC. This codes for CASSQRYGGREQFF. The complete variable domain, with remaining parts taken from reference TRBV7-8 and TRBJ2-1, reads GAGVSQSPRYKVAKRGQDVALRCDPISGHVSLFWYQQALGQGPEFLTYFQNEAQLDKSGLPSDRFFAERPEGSVSTLKIQRTQQEDSAVYLCASSQRYGGREQFFGPGTRLTVL.